This TCR beta chain was retrieved from a study of blood T cell repertoires in COVID-19. The germline V gene encodes CDR1 LNHDA and CDR2 SQIVND (reference sequence). The CDR3 has 11 amino acids. V shed 9 bases and J shed 6 bases, with 8 bases lying between them. Clones were sequenced by immunoSEQ multiplex PCR, and TCRdb holds only the in-frame ones, with some missing. The table includes 140,000 to 150,000 clones, around 84% detected once. The TCR comes from a human donor with acute or convalescent COVID-19. The donor label of this sample is uncertain. V and J are TRBV19 and TRBJ1-4; TRBD1 might be the D (6 bases). Sequenced material: peripheral blood. CDR3 coding DNA: TGTGCCAGCCGACAGGATGAAAAACTGTTTTTT. Amino acids: CASRQDEKLFF.